This entry describes one T cell receptor beta chain. Authors' data handling: Estimation of nucleated cell counts relied on the amplification of reference gene primers. Sequenced by immunoSEQ multiplex PCR; TCRdb stores in-frame clones only, minus some. From that table come the V and J calls and clone size; the DNA was used to work out D and trimming. The sample includes under 130,000 clones, nearly 90% of them seen just once. The data were obtained in a study of blood T cell repertoires in COVID-19. Turning to the study itself: Italy, Spain and the United States were the sources of the convalescent and acute COVID-19 samples. PBMCs, B-cell-depleted T cells, or T cells provided the cDNA or gDNA that made up the material.

This TCR derives from a man in his fifties or sixties in a cohort sampled during active COVID-19. Sample: peripheral blood.

As DNA, the CDR3 is TGTGCCAGCAGCTTAGGACAGGGGGCCGCAGATACGCAGTATTTT. This gives the protein CASSLGQGAADTQYF. This chain connects TRBV7-2 to TRBJ2-3, with 10 bases aligning to TRBD1. Trimming cost V 1 base and J 4 bases; bases outside gene matches: 2. The germline V gene has CDR1 SGHTA and CDR2 FQGNSA. The CDR3 is 15 amino acids.